A selection of T cell receptor beta chains follows, all from one sample in a study of cytomegalovirus exposure and HLA in healthy donors. Profiling relied on immunoSEQ multiplex PCR, and the TCRdb table lists in-frame clones only, not all of them. Of roughly 200,000 clones detected, about four fifths appear once; the ten largest clones hold roughly 1.5%. Sequencing was carried out using PBMCs. All receptors come from a man aged 50 to 60 in good health and CMV-seronegative. Both conserved end residues are part of each CDR3. A D gene is named only where the DNA matches it firmly. The size field is filled for only some rows; it gives once, few, many or a size class.

abundance	d_gene	j_gene	v_gene	CDR3nt	CDR3aa
NA	NA	TRBJ1-2	TRBV9	TGTGCCAGCAGCGGACGGGAATGGTCTTTACTCGGCTACACCTTC	CASSGREWSLLGYTF
NA	NA	TRBJ2-1	TRBV6-6	TGTGCCAGCAGTTCGTCAGGGTATGACAATGAGCAGTTCTTC	CASSSSGYDNEQFF
NA	NA	TRBJ1-1	TRBV7-2	TGTGCCAGCAGCTGGGGGGGCGGGCGTGAAGCTTTCTTT	CASSWGGGREAFF
NA	TRBD2	TRBJ2-4	TRBV7-6	TGTGCCAGCAGCTTCCTAGCGGGAGAGGTGGGGGCCAAAAACATTCAGTACTTC	CASSFLAGEVGAKNIQYF
NA	TRBD2	TRBJ2-3	TRBV6-5	TGTGCCAGCAGTTACACTAGCGGGGGGATCACAGATACGCAGTATTTT	CASSYTSGGITDTQYF
NA	NA	TRBJ1-2	TRBV18	TGTGCCAGCTCACCAATGAAGGAGGTCTGGGGTGGCTACACCTTC	CASSPMKEVWGGYTF
NA	NA	TRBJ1-1	TRBV6-6	TGTGCCAGCAGTTCGGGACAAGGGAACACTGAAGCTTTCTTT	CASSSGQGNTEAFF
NA	TRBD1	TRBJ1-1	TRBV5-1	TGCGCCAGCAGCTCCGACAGGGCTTCTGAAGCTTTCTTT	CASSSDRASEAFF
few	NA	TRBJ1-4	TRBV7-9	TGTGCCAGCAGCTTAGCAGGGAGAAGAAATGAAAAACTGTTTTTT	CASSLAGRRNEKLFF
NA	NA	TRBJ1-6	TRBV7-2	TGTGCCAGCAGCTTAGATTGGGCTGTTTATAATTCACCCCTCCACTTT	CASSLDWAVYNSPLHF
NA	TRBD2	TRBJ2-7	TRBV7-2	TGTGCCAGCAGCTTAGGGTCTAGCGGGGGAGGCTCCTACGAGCAGTACTTC	CASSLGSSGGGSYEQYF
NA	TRBD2	TRBJ2-1	TRBV9	TGTGCCAGCAGCACAAGCGGGAACAAGGTTGGTGAGCAGTTCTTC	CASSTSGNKVGEQFF
NA	TRBD1	TRBJ2-7	TRBV18	TGTGCCAGCTCACCACCGGGACAGTTGAGCGAGCAGTACTTC	CASSPPGQLSEQYF
NA	TRBD2	TRBJ2-1	TRBV6-4	TGTGCCAGCAGAGGGACTAGCGGGGGGCCCAATGAGCAGTTCTTC	CASRGTSGGPNEQFF
NA	TRBD2	TRBJ2-7	TRBV7-3	TGTGCCAGCAGCCCACAAAGCGGGACCGGGGGCGAGCAGTACTTC	CASSPQSGTGGEQYF
NA	TRBD1	TRBJ1-5	TRBV10-3	TGTGCCATCAGTTCGACAGGGGGCCAGCCCCAGCATTTT	CAISSTGGQPQHF
NA	TRBD2	TRBJ2-3	TRBV6-4	TGTGCCTCCCCTAACAACCTACTAGCGGGCACAGATACGCAGTATTTT	CASPNNLLAGTDTQYF
NA	NA	TRBJ1-2	TRBV5-6	TGTGCCAGCAGCTACGCGGACACACCCTACACCTTC	CASSYADTPYTF
once	NA	TRBJ1-1	TRBV18	TGTGCCAGCTCACCCGCGCTGCCAGGGATGAACACTGAAGCTTTCTTT	CASSPALPGMNTEAFF
NA	NA	TRBJ2-7	TRBV18	TGTGCCAGCTCACCCCAGTTCTACGAGCAGTACTTC	CASSPQFYEQYF
once	TRBD1	TRBJ1-4	TRBV29-1	TGCAGCGAATTAGACAGGGTAACTAATGAAAAACTGTTTTTT	CSELDRVTNEKLFF
NA	NA	TRBJ2-2	TRBV28	TGTGCCAGCAGTTTTACCGGGGAAATTGTCACCGGGGAGCTGTTTTTT	CASSFTGEIVTGELFF
NA	TRBD2	TRBJ2-3	TRBV7-2	TGTGCCAGCAGCTTACAGGGCGGGAGGGCGGATACGCAGTATTTT	CASSLQGGRADTQYF